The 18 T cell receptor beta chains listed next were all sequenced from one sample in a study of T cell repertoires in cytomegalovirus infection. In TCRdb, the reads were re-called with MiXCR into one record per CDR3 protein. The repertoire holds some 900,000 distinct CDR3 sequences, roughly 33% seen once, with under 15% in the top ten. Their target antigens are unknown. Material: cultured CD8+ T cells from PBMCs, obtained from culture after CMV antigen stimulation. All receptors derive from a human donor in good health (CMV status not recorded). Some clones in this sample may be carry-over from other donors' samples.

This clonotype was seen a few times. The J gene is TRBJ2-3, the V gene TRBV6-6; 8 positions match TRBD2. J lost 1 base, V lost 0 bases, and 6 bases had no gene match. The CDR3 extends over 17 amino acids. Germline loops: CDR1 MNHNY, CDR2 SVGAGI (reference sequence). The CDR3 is CASSYSGLALRTDTQYF. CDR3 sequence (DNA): TGTGCCAGCAGTTACTCCGGACTAGCCCTCCGCACAGATACGCAGTATTTT.

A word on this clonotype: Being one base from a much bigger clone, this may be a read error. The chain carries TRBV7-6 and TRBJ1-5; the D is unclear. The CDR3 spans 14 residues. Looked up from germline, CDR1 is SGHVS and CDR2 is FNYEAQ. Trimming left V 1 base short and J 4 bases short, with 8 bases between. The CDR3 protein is CASSLVAENQPQHF. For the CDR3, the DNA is TGTGCCAGCAGCTTAGTGGCAGAGAATCAGCCCCAGCATTTT.

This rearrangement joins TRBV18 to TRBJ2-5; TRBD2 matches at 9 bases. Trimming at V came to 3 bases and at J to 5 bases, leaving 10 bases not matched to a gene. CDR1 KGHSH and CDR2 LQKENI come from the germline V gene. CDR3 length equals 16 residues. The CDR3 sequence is CASSPRSGGLEETQYF. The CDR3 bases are TGTGCCAGCTCACCGCGTAGCGGGGGATTAGAGGAGACCCAGTACTTC.

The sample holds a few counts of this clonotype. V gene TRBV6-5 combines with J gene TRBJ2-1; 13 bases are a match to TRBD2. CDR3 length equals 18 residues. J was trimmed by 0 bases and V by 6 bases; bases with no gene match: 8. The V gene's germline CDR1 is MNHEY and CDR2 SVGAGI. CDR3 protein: CASSLSLAGGPSYNEQFF. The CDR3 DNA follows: TGTGCCAGCAGCCTATCACTAGCGGGGGGGCCCTCCTACAATGAGCAGTTCTTC.

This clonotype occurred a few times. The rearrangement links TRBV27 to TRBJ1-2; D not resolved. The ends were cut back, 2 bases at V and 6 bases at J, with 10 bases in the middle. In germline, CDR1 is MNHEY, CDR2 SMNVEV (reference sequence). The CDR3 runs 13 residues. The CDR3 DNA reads TGTGCCAGCAGTTTAGGACGTGGACATGGCTACACCTTC. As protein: CASSLGRGHGYTF.

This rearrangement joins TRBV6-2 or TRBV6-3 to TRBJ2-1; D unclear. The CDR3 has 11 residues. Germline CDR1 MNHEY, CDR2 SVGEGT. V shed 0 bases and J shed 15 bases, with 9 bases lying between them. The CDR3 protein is CASSYSVGLFF. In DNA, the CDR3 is TGTGCCAGCAGTTACTCCGTGGGTCTGTTCTTC.

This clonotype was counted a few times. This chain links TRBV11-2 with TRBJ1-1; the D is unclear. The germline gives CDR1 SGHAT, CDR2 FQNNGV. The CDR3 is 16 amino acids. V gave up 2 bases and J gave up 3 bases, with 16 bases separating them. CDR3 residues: CASSLSERVEDTEAFF. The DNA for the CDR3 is TGTGCCAGCAGCTTATCAGAGAGGGTAGAGGACACTGAAGCTTTCTTT. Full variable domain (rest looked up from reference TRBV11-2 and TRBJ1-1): EAGVAQSPRYKIIEKRQSVAFWCNPISGHATLYWYQQILGQGPKLLIQFQNNGVVDDSQLPKDRFSAERLKGVDSTLKIQPAKLEDSAVYLCASSLSERVEDTEAFFGQGTRLTVV.

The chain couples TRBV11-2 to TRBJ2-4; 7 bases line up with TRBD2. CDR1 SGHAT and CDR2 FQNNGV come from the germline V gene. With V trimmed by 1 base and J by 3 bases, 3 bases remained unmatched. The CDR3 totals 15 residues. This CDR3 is CASSLGPSGKNIQYF. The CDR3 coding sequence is TGTGCCAGCAGCTTAGGCCCTAGCGGCAAAAACATTCAGTACTTC.

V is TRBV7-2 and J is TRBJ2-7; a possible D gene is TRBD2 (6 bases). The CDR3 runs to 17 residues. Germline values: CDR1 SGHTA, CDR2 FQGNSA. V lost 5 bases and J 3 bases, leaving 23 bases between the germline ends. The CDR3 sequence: CASSPGPPPSVGYEQYV. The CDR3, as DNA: TGTGCCAGCAGCCCGGGTCCCCCTCCTAGCGTAGGCTACGAGCAGTACGTC.

The DNA for the CDR3 is TGTGCCAGCAGCCCCCAGGGGACGGCCAATCAGCCCCAGCATTTT. Translating it yields CASSPQGTANQPQHF. The chain recombines TRBV5-6 with TRBJ1-5; D is perhaps TRBD1 (6 bases). The germline V and J ends were trimmed by 4 bases and 3 bases, with 14 bases remaining between them. CDR3 length: 15 residues. Per the germline V gene, CDR1 is SGHDT and CDR2 is YYEEEE.

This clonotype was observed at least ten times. The CDR3 is CASSVTPQQPQHF. DNA for the CDR3: TGTGCCAGCAGCGTAACACCCCAACAGCCCCAGCATTTT. The chain combines TRBV9 with TRBJ1-5; D not certain. Trimming pared 1 base from V and 7 bases from J, leaving 9 bases between. This CDR3 contains 13 residues. Germline loops: CDR1 SGDLS, CDR2 YYNGEE.

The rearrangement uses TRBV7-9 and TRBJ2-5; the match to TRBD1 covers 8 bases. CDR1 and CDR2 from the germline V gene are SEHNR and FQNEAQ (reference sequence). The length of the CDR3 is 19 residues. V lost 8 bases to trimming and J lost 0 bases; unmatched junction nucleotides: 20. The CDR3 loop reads CASQGGPRNRGTYQETQYF. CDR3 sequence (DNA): TGTGCCAGCCAGGGAGGCCCCAGAAACAGGGGGACGTACCAAGAGACCCAGTACTTC.

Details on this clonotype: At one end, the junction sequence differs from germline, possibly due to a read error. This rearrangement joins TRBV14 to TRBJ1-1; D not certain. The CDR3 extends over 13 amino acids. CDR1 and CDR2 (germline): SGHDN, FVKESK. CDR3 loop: CASTQVQNTEAFF. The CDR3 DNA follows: TGTGCCAGCACCCAAGTACAGAACACTGAAGCTTTCTTT.

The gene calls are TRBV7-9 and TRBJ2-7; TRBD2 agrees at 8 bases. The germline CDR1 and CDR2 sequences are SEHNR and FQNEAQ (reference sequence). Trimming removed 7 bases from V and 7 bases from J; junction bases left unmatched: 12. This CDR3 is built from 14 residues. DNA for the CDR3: TGTGCCAGCACCTCTGCGGGGGGTATGTGGGAGCAGTACTTC. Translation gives CASTSAGGMWEQYF.

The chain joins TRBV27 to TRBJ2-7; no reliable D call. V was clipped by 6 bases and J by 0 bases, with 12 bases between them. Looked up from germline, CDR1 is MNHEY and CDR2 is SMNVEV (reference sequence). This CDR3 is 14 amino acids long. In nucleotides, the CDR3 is TGTGCCAGCAGGATAGCTGCAAGCTCCTACGAGCAGTACTTC. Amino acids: CASRIAASSYEQYF.

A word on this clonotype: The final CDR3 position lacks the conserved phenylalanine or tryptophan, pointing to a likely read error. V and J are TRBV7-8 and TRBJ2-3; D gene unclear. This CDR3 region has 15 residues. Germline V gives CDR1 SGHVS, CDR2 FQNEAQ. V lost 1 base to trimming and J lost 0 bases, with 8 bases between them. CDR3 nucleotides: TGTGCCAGCAGCTTAGAGAGGCTAAGCACAGATACGCAGTATATT. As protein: CASSLERLSTDTQYI.

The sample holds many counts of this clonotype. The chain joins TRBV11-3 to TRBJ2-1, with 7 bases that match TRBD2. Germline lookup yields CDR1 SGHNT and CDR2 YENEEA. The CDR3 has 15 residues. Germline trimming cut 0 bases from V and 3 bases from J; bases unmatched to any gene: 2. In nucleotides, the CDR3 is TGTGCCAGCAGCTTAGAGGCTAGCGGCTACAATGAGCAGTTCTTC. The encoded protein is CASSLEASGYNEQFF.

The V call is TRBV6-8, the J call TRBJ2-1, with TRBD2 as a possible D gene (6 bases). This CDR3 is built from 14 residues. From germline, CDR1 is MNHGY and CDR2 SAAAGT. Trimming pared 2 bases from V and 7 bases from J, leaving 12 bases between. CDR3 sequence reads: CASSYLSEGNEQFF. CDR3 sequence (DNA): TGTGCCAGCAGTTACCTATCGGAGGGGAATGAGCAGTTCTTC.